This T cell receptor (beta chain) was documented in a study of T cell repertoires in cytomegalovirus infection. At the level of the study: Newly reported HLA-C-restricted and thoroughly characterized HLA-B-restricted CMV epitopes were employed.

Regarding this clonotype: Its antigen is currently unknown.

Study-level points and caveats: Predominance within the ex vivo response was attributable to HLA-C-restricted CMV-specific TCR beta clonotypes.

TCRdb fed the reads into MiXCR, producing one record per CDR3 protein. The table records 570,000 or so distinct CDR3 sequences, 40% of them present only once. There are 18 residues in the CDR3. Germline lookup yields CDR1 MNHNS and CDR2 SASEGT. V lost 6 bases to trimming and J lost 0 bases; unmatched junction nucleotides: 10. The chain links TRBV6-1 to TRBJ2-7; 14 bases align to TRBD2. The clonotype comes from a human donor in good health (CMV status not recorded). Some clones in this sample may be carry-over from other donors' samples. The sequencing here drew on cultured PBMCs, taken from culture after CMV antigen stimulation. The CDR3 is CASSSGTSGGRLSYEQYF. The CDR3 DNA sequence: TGTGCCAGCAGCTCCGGGACTAGCGGGGGTAGACTCTCCTACGAGCAGTACTTC.